These 12 T cell receptor beta chains share one sample of origin, sequenced in a study of blood T cells in healthy people across ages. With a J-beta primer mix and a sample-barcoded 5' primer, a second PCR ran about 7 to 11 cycles. TCRdb reprocessed the 5' RACE reads with MiXCR, giving one entry per CDR3 protein. This sample has about 1.5 million distinct CDR3 sequences, with 42% found just once. The sample comprised blood. The source of these receptors is a young woman in good health.

This sequence joins TRBV20-1 and TRBJ1-2; TRBD1 might be the D (6 bases). The V and J ends lost 6 bases and 4 bases respectively, with 18 bases between them. The CDR3 is 14 amino acids. Germline V CDR1 and CDR2: DFQATT, SNEGSKA (reference sequence). The CDR3 here is CSAIEGGGGYGYTF. The DNA of the CDR3 is TGCAGTGCCATTGAAGGAGGGGGTGGCTATGGCTACACCTTC.

The rearrangement uses TRBV7-2 and TRBJ2-5; 10 bases fit TRBD2. The J segment lost 1 base and the V segment lost 3 bases, leaving 5 bases of the junction unmatched. The CDR3 is made up of 16 amino acids. CDR1 and CDR2 (germline): SGHTA, FQGNSA. The CDR3 DNA follows: TGTGCCAGCAGCTTCGGACTAGCGGCAATCCAAGAGACCCAGTACTTC. The encoded protein is CASSFGLAAIQETQYF. The full variable domain, its missing parts supplied by reference TRBV7-2 and TRBJ2-5, is GAGVSQSPSNKVTEKGKDVELRCDPISGHTALYWYRQSLGQGLEFLIYFQGNSAPDKSGLPSDRFSAERTGGSVSTLTIQRTQQEDSAVYLCASSFGLAAIQETQYFGPGTRLLVL.

This clonotype was observed a handful of times. The chain links TRBV2 to TRBJ2-5; tentatively, D is TRBD2 (6 bases). V lost 5 bases to trimming and J lost 11 bases, with 12 bases between them. CDR3 length: 11 residues. The V gene's germline CDR1 is SNHLY and CDR2 FYNNEI. CDR3 coding DNA: TGTGCCAGCAGTCCCGAGGAGGGGCAGTACTTC. Its protein product is CASSPEEGQYF.

This clonotype was detected many times. This chain joins TRBV7-2 and TRBJ2-2, with no clear D. The CDR3 consists of 15 residues. V lost 1 base to trimming and J lost 5 bases, with 11 bases between them. Germline V CDR1 and CDR2: SGHTA, FQGNSA. CDR3 region: CASSLGSGNTGELFF. Written as DNA, the CDR3 is TGTGCCAGCAGCTTAGGGTCAGGAAATACCGGGGAGCTGTTTTTT.

The V and J genes are TRBV21-1 and TRBJ2-5; the tabulated D call, TRBD1, remains unverified against the DNA. TRBV21-1 is recorded as a pseudogene. This CDR3 spans 15 amino acids. The CDR3, as DNA: TGTGCCAGCAGCAAAGACGAACCTAAGACGGGAAAGCAGTACTTC. Protein product: CASSKDEPKTGKQYF.

This clonotype was found a few times. J is TRBJ2-5 and V is TRBV7-9; the D is unclear. Trimming took 3 bases from V and 3 from J, leaving 14 bases between them. Germline CDR1 and CDR2: SEHNR and FQNEAQ (reference sequence). The length of the CDR3 is 15 residues. The CDR3 region is CASSFSLEKEETQYF. CDR3 DNA sequence: TGTGCCAGCAGCTTCAGCTTAGAGAAGGAAGAGACCCAGTACTTC. Supplemented by reference TRBV7-9 and TRBJ2-5, the full variable domain reads DTGVSQNPRHKITKRGQNVTFRCDPISEHNRLYWYRQTLGQGPEFLTYFQNEAQLEKSRLLSDRFSAERPKGSFSTLEIQRTEQGDSAMYLCASSFSLEKEETQYFGPGTRLLVL.

The V gene is TRBV7-9, the J gene TRBJ2-7, with a possible D match to TRBD1 (5 bases). CDR3 length: 14 residues. V lost 5 bases, J lost 4 bases, and 15 bases lay in between. Germline lookup yields CDR1 SEHNR and CDR2 FQNEAQ (reference sequence). In DNA, the CDR3 is TGTGCCAGCAGCCCGACGGACACAAATTACGAGCAGTACTTC. Residues: CASSPTDTNYEQYF.

This clonotype came up a few times. J is TRBJ2-5 and V is TRBV15; D gene unclear. The J call may be incorrect, as the DNA end agrees better with TRBJ2-7. From germline, CDR1 is LNHNV and CDR2 YYDKDF (reference sequence). This CDR3 has 15 residues. CDR3 nucleotide sequence: TGTGCCACCAGCAGAGATTCTCTTTTCCCCTACGAGCAGTACTTC. Protein: CATSRDSLFPYEQYF.

This sequence joins TRBV4-3 and TRBJ1-2; 12 positions match TRBD1. V trimming: 3 bases; J trimming: 6 bases; junction bases outside the gene matches: 11. The CDR3 sequence is 17 residues long. Germline assignment: CDR1 LGHNA and CDR2 YSLEER. CDR3 residues: CASSHRPGQGAKDGYTF. CDR3 nucleotides: TGCGCCAGCAGCCACCGCCCGGGACAGGGGGCTAAGGATGGCTACACCTTC.

This clonotype was seen a few times. The genes are TRBV20-1 and TRBJ2-3; TRBD1 might be the D (6 bases). Germline CDR1 is DFQATT and CDR2 is SNEGSKA (reference sequence). V lost 4 bases, J lost 0 bases, and 14 bases lay in between. The CDR3 sequence is 15 residues long. The CDR3, as DNA: TGCAGTGCTATTGACAGGATCTTTAGCACAGATACGCAGTATTTT. It translates to CSAIDRIFSTDTQYF.

Note on this clonotype: Compared with germline, one end of the junction differs, possibly owing to a read error. The chain uses TRBV6-1 and TRBJ1-2; maybe TRBD1 (6 bases). The CDR3 covers 17 residues. Germline V gives CDR1 MNHNS, CDR2 SASEGT. The CDR3 nucleotides are TGCGCCAACAGCCCCTCGGAGGGGACAAGCACTTTCTATGGCTACACCTTC. This gives the protein CANSPSEGTSTFYGYTF.

This clonotype was recorded a few times. The J gene is TRBJ2-5, the V gene TRBV27; 7 nucleotides match TRBD1. The junction had 8 bases not matched to a gene; V was cut back by 2 bases and J by 2 bases. Germline V lookup: CDR1 MNHEY, CDR2 SMNVEV (reference sequence). CDR3 length: 16 residues. The CDR3 is CASSLISGGPQETQYF. The CDR3 nucleotides are TGTGCCAGCAGTTTAATATCAGGGGGACCACAAGAGACCCAGTACTTC.